The rows below give T cell receptor beta chains drawn from one sample of a study of T cell changes during pregnancy in multiple sclerosis. Profiling relied on immunoSEQ multiplex PCR, and the TCRdb table lists in-frame clones only, not all of them. The sample has 90,000 or so clones, 75% to 95% seen once. Sequencing was performed on peripheral blood, taken in the first trimester of pregnancy. The receptors were gathered from a female donor in good health, enrolled as a control in a pregnancy study. The CDR3 runs from the conserved cysteine through the conserved F or W. The order of the fields is D gene, clone size, J gene, V gene, CDR3 protein, CDR3 DNA. A D gene is named only where the DNA matches it firmly. Clone size is stated in some rows and not others, as once, few, many or a class when expanded.

TRBD1	.	TRBJ1-2	TRBV28	CASSLAQGGYGYTF	TGTGCCAGCAGTTTAGCCCAGGGGGGCTATGGCTACACCTTC
.	.	TRBJ1-4	TRBV7-2	CASSLVRGVDEKLFF	TGTGCCAGCAGCTTAGTCAGGGGTGTGGATGAAAAACTGTTTTTT
TRBD1	.	TRBJ2-7	TRBV2	CASNQGVYEQYF	TGTGCCAGCAATCAGGGGGTGTACGAGCAGTACTTC
.	.	TRBJ1-1	TRBV7-9	CASSSQESRAGIAVAFF	TGTGCCAGCAGCTCCCAGGAATCCAGGGCTGGTATAGCAGTGGCTTTCTTT
.	.	TRBJ2-3	TRBV11-3	CASSFADTQYF	TGTGCCAGCAGCTTCGCAGATACGCAGTATTTT
.	.	TRBJ2-2	TRBV30	CAWRLTANTGELFF	TGTGCCTGGAGATTGACAGCGAACACCGGGGAGCTGTTTTTT
.	.	TRBJ1-2	TRBV6-5	CASSYLGAGYTF	TGTGCCAGCAGTTACCTGGGAGCTGGCTACACCTTC
.	few	TRBJ1-6	TRBV7-2	CASSLGQVLNPLHF	TGTGCCAGCAGCTTAGGTCAGGTGTTGAACCCCCTCCACTTT
TRBD2	.	TRBJ2-3	TRBV27	CASSSTTGLAGDTQYF	TGTGCCAGCAGTTCCACCACGGGACTAGCGGGAGATACGCAGTATTTT
.	.	TRBJ1-2	TRBV5-1	CASSTSFRVNYGYTF	TGCGCCAGCAGCACAAGTTTCAGGGTCAACTATGGCTACACCTTC
.	.	TRBJ2-1	TRBV9	CASSGANGAYNEQFF	TGTGCCAGCAGCGGGGCGAATGGTGCCTACAATGAGCAGTTCTTC
.	.	TRBJ1-5	TRBV4-3	CASSQGPNQPQHF	TGCGCCAGCAGCCAAGGGCCTAATCAGCCCCAGCATTTT
TRBD2	.	TRBJ2-1	TRBV7-3	CASSSPGLGVFF	TGTGCCAGCAGCTCACCGGGACTAGGGGTGTTCTTC
.	few	TRBJ1-5	TRBV15	CATSRVAGNQPQHF	TGTGCCACCAGCAGAGTGGCAGGGAATCAGCCCCAGCATTTT
TRBD2	.	TRBJ2-3	TRBV7-8	CASSLRTSRGTDTQYF	TGTGCCAGCAGCTTGAGGACTAGCCGAGGCACAGATACGCAGTATTTT
TRBD1	.	TRBJ2-7	TRBV5-1	CASSSRQGSYEQYF	TGCGCCAGCAGCTCCAGACAGGGGAGCTACGAGCAGTACTTC
.	once	TRBJ1-1	TRBV5-4	CASSLPTQEAEAFF	TGTGCCAGCAGCTTACCCACCCAGGAAGCTGAAGCTTTCTTT
.	few	TRBJ2-5	TRBV7-3	CASSFGRGQETQYF	TGTGCCAGCAGCTTCGGACGGGGACAAGAGACCCAGTACTTC
TRBD1	once	TRBJ1-2	TRBV5-4	CASSWTGGGYGYTF	TGTGCCAGCAGCTGGACAGGGGGTGGTTATGGCTACACCTTC
TRBD2	.	TRBJ2-3	TRBV2	CASSSGLAVRGTDTQYF	TGTGCCAGCAGTTCGGGACTAGCGGTGCGGGGCACAGATACGCAGTATTTT
.	.	TRBJ2-7	TRBV7-9	CASSPSPGYEQYF	TGTGCCAGCAGCCCATCGCCAGGCTACGAGCAGTACTTC
.	.	TRBJ1-2	TRBV27	CASSEWGNNYGYTF	TGTGCCAGCAGTGAGTGGGGCAACAACTATGGCTACACCTTC
.	.	TRBJ2-3	TRBV27	CASSLAGTDTQYF	TGTGCCAGCAGTTTGGCCGGCACAGATACGCAGTATTTT
.	.	TRBJ2-5	TRBV9	CASSVGLETRETQYF	TGTGCCAGCAGCGTAGGATTGGAGACGAGAGAGACCCAGTACTTC